This entry concerns a single T cell receptor beta chain. The sample originates from a study of cytomegalovirus exposure and HLA in healthy donors. The CDR3 extends over 13 amino acids. CDR1 and CDR2 (germline): ENHRY, SYGVKD. The V segment lost 9 bases and the J segment 2 bases; nucleotides outside the gene matches: 6. PCR primers comprised 60 Vbeta and 13 Jbeta primers. TCRdb keeps only in-frame clones here, not all; method: immunoSEQ multiplex PCR. The sample yields about 40,000 clones, of which the top ten take up 7% to 9.5%. The chain couples TRBV10-3 to TRBJ2-7; 8 nucleotides line up with TRBD1. This TCR was sampled from a man between 35 and 55 years old in good health and CMV-seropositive. Sequencing was carried out using PBMCs. CDR3 region: CAMQEDRAYEQYF. The CDR3, as DNA: TGTGCCATGCAGGAGGACAGGGCCTACGAGCAGTACTTC.